The source of this TCR beta chain is a study of CD8+CD57+ T cells in acquired aplastic anemia. Whole-study context: Sorted CD4+ plus CD8+ cells gave DNA averaging 3.2 ug. Study-level points and caveats: Patients shared 25 to 30 CD8+ CDR3 sequences with controls.

The CDR3 runs to 16 residues. CDR1 is SGHAT and CDR2 is FQNNGV in the germline V gene. Trimming removed 4 bases from V and 2 bases from J, with 15 bases in between. Selection for sequencing was limited to patients who had shown CD8+CD57+ cell expansion by flow cytometry. The diagnosis in all patients was severe acquired aplastic anemia. The sample holds a few counts of this clonotype. Its matching antigen is unknown. Genomic DNA provided the template from which TCR beta VDJ and CDR3 profiles were obtained. One entry per CDR3 protein results from TCRdb running MiXCR on the reads. The top ten clones hold under 1.5% of a sample with about 290,000 distinct CDR3 sequences, 56% of them seen once.

Sequencing input: sorted CD4+, CD8+, or CD8+CD57+ T cells (not recorded which) from PBMCs. The sequence was obtained from a human donor with aplastic anemia. The chain uses TRBV11-2 and TRBJ2-1; D is perhaps TRBD2 (6 bases). CDR3 region: CASSSTSGLTYNEQFF. The CDR3 nucleotides read TGTGCCAGCAGCTCGACATCGGGACTTACCTACAATGAGCAGTTCTTC. The full variable domain, completed using reference TRBV11-2 and TRBJ2-1, is EAGVAQSPRYKIIEKRQSVAFWCNPISGHATLYWYQQILGQGPKLLIQFQNNGVVDDSQLPKDRFSAERLKGVDSTLKIQPAKLEDSAVYLCASSSTSGLTYNEQFFGPGTRLTVL.